These T cell receptor beta chains were read from a single sample in a study of cytomegalovirus exposure and HLA in healthy donors. TCRdb's table, derived via immunoSEQ multiplex PCR, lists solely in-frame clones and lacks some. The profile covers approximately 76,000 clones, with over 60% appearing a single time and 15% to 20% taken by the ten largest. The sequencing sample was made of PBMCs. The receptors shown here come from a woman between 35 and 50 years old in good health and CMV-seropositive. Each CDR3 is given with its conserved first and last residue. The D gene is left open where the match is weak. The size entry is marked missing in some rows and otherwise reads once, few, many or a size class.

J gene: TRBJ2-7
D gene: TRBD1
V gene: TRBV4-3
clone size: once
CDR3 protein: CASSPGTGVAYEQYF
CDR3 DNA: TGCGCCAGCAGCCCCGGGACAGGTGTTGCCTACGAGCAGTACTTC

J gene: TRBJ2-3
D gene: TRBD2
V gene: TRBV5-6
clone size: few
CDR3 protein: CASSSKGLAGGTTTDTQYF
CDR3 DNA: TGTGCCAGCAGCTCGAAAGGACTAGCGGGGGGAACGACTACAGATACGCAGTATTTT

J gene: TRBJ2-5
D gene: TRBD2
V gene: TRBV5-1
clone size: .
CDR3 protein: CASSPGKRGYQETQYF
CDR3 DNA: TGCGCCAGCAGCCCTGGGAAGCGGGGATACCAAGAGACCCAGTACTTC

J gene: TRBJ1-1
D gene: .
V gene: TRBV25-1
clone size: .
CDR3 protein: CASSEFRRGEAFF
CDR3 DNA: TGTGCCAGCAGTGAATTCCGGAGGGGTGAAGCTTTCTTT

J gene: TRBJ2-6
D gene: .
V gene: TRBV5-5
clone size: .
CDR3 protein: CASSLGYSGANVLTF
CDR3 DNA: TGTGCCAGCAGCTTGGGTTACTCTGGGGCCAACGTCCTGACTTTC

J gene: TRBJ1-2
D gene: .
V gene: TRBV10-2
clone size: .
CDR3 protein: CASSDLESGKDGYTF
CDR3 DNA: TGCGCCAGCAGTGACCTCGAATCAGGGAAAGATGGCTACACCTTC

J gene: TRBJ1-5
D gene: .
V gene: TRBV7-2
clone size: .
CDR3 protein: CASSLVPTGNQPQHF
CDR3 DNA: TGTGCCAGCAGCTTAGTCCCAACAGGGAATCAGCCCCAGCATTTT

J gene: TRBJ1-1
D gene: .
V gene: TRBV6-1
clone size: .
CDR3 protein: CASLGGGLNTEAFF
CDR3 DNA: TGTGCCAGCTTGGGTGGGGGCCTGAACACTGAAGCTTTCTTT

J gene: TRBJ2-7
D gene: .
V gene: TRBV2
clone size: .
CDR3 protein: CASSVQGTYEQYF
CDR3 DNA: TGTGCCAGCAGTGTACAGGGAACCTACGAGCAGTACTTC

J gene: TRBJ2-3
D gene: TRBD1
V gene: TRBV29-1
clone size: .
CDR3 protein: CSVRQGADTQYF
CDR3 DNA: TGCAGCGTCAGACAGGGGGCAGATACGCAGTATTTT

J gene: TRBJ2-7
D gene: .
V gene: TRBV5-1
clone size: .
CDR3 protein: CASSLDMGPRLYEQYF
CDR3 DNA: TGCGCCAGCAGCTTGGATATGGGTCCCCGACTCTACGAGCAGTACTTC

J gene: TRBJ2-3
D gene: .
V gene: TRBV2
clone size: .
CDR3 protein: CASRAQGNTQYF
CDR3 DNA: TGTGCCAGCAGAGCACAGGGAAATACGCAGTATTTT

J gene: TRBJ1-2
D gene: TRBD1
V gene: TRBV28
clone size: once
CDR3 protein: CASSLPGGWYGYTF
CDR3 DNA: TGTGCCAGCAGTTTGCCAGGGGGTTGGTATGGCTACACCTTC

J gene: TRBJ2-5
D gene: TRBD1
V gene: TRBV9
clone size: once
CDR3 protein: CASSALGQGAGETQYF
CDR3 DNA: TGTGCCAGCAGCGCCCTGGGACAGGGGGCTGGAGAGACCCAGTACTTC

J gene: TRBJ2-1
D gene: TRBD2
V gene: TRBV7-7
clone size: .
CDR3 protein: CASSLGLAGEFTVPVYNEQFF
CDR3 DNA: TGTGCTAGCAGCTTGGGACTAGCGGGGGAATTTACTGTTCCCGTATACAATGAGCAGTTCTTC

J gene: TRBJ1-2
D gene: TRBD1
V gene: TRBV28
clone size: .
CDR3 protein: CASSSSQGPGYTF
CDR3 DNA: TGTGCCAGCAGTTCATCACAGGGGCCTGGCTACACCTTC

J gene: TRBJ2-5
D gene: .
V gene: TRBV7-6
clone size: .
CDR3 protein: CASSQNHAGLGETQYF
CDR3 DNA: TGTGCCAGCAGCCAAAACCACGCGGGGCTCGGGGAGACCCAGTACTTC

J gene: TRBJ2-7
D gene: .
V gene: TRBV7-2
clone size: .
CDR3 protein: CASSFRYEQYF
CDR3 DNA: TGTGCCAGCAGCTTCCGCTACGAGCAGTACTTC

J gene: TRBJ2-5
D gene: TRBD1
V gene: TRBV7-9
clone size: .
CDR3 protein: CASSSGQGLGKETQYF
CDR3 DNA: TGTGCCAGCAGCTCGGGACAGGGTCTGGGTAAAGAGACCCAGTACTTC

J gene: TRBJ2-1
D gene: .
V gene: TRBV4-3
clone size: .
CDR3 protein: CASSATGEGDNEQFF
CDR3 DNA: TGCGCCAGCAGCGCGACAGGGGAGGGTGACAATGAGCAGTTCTTC

J gene: TRBJ2-7
D gene: .
V gene: TRBV5-6
clone size: .
CDR3 protein: CASSRRGTEGKQYF
CDR3 DNA: TGTGCCAGCAGCAGACGGGGGACGGAGGGGAAGCAGTACTTC

J gene: TRBJ2-7
D gene: TRBD1
V gene: TRBV11-2
clone size: .
CDR3 protein: CASSAGTGASTEQYF
CDR3 DNA: TGTGCCAGCAGCGCCGGGACAGGGGCATCGACCGAGCAGTACTTC

J gene: TRBJ2-1
D gene: .
V gene: TRBV30
clone size: .
CDR3 protein: CAWSHRQAPSTIGQFF
CDR3 DNA: TGTGCCTGGAGCCACCGACAGGCGCCCTCTACAATAGGGCAGTTCTTC

J gene: TRBJ1-2
D gene: .
V gene: TRBV13
clone size: .
CDR3 protein: CASSLGGQLINGYTF
CDR3 DNA: TGTGCCAGCAGCTTAGGCGGACAGCTTATCAATGGCTACACCTTC

J gene: TRBJ2-2
D gene: .
V gene: TRBV11-3
clone size: many
CDR3 protein: CASSYRDPGELFF
CDR3 DNA: TGTGCCAGCAGCTACAGGGACCCCGGGGAGCTGTTTTTT

J gene: TRBJ2-7
D gene: TRBD2
V gene: TRBV4-1
clone size: .
CDR3 protein: CASSPSQRGRLGEQYF
CDR3 DNA: TGCGCCAGCAGCCCAAGCCAGCGGGGGCGGCTGGGCGAGCAGTACTTC

J gene: TRBJ1-4
D gene: TRBD1
V gene: TRBV5-4
clone size: .
CDR3 protein: CASSLDRAEGEKLFF
CDR3 DNA: TGTGCCAGCAGCCTTGACAGGGCCGAGGGAGAAAAACTGTTTTTT

J gene: TRBJ1-1
D gene: TRBD1
V gene: TRBV4-2
clone size: few
CDR3 protein: CASSQDLPGQGVAEAFF
CDR3 DNA: TGTGCCAGCAGCCAAGATCTGCCGGGACAGGGAGTTGCTGAAGCTTTCTTT

J gene: TRBJ2-7
D gene: .
V gene: TRBV12-2
clone size: few
CDR3 protein: CASRLPHNRDRGFNEQYF
CDR3 DNA: TGTGCAAGTCGCTTACCTCACAACCGGGACAGGGGGTTCAACGAGCAGTACTTC

J gene: TRBJ2-7
D gene: .
V gene: TRBV5-6
clone size: .
CDR3 protein: CASSLDPLSVYEQYF
CDR3 DNA: TGTGCCAGCAGCTTGGACCCTCTTAGCGTCTACGAGCAGTACTTC

J gene: TRBJ2-5
D gene: .
V gene: TRBV11-2
clone size: .
CDR3 protein: CASSFAGAETQYF
CDR3 DNA: TGTGCCAGCAGCTTCGCGGGGGCAGAGACCCAGTACTTC

J gene: TRBJ1-1
D gene: .
V gene: TRBV7-9
clone size: .
CDR3 protein: CASSLAGHMNTEAFF
CDR3 DNA: TGTGCCAGCAGCTTAGCGGGACATATGAACACTGAAGCTTTCTTT

J gene: TRBJ2-1
D gene: TRBD1
V gene: TRBV29-1
clone size: .
CDR3 protein: CSVEDGTGRNEQFF
CDR3 DNA: TGCAGCGTTGAAGATGGGACAGGGAGGAATGAGCAGTTCTTC

J gene: TRBJ2-6
D gene: TRBD1
V gene: TRBV19
clone size: .
CDR3 protein: CASRRGQGAPGANVLTF
CDR3 DNA: TGTGCCAGTAGGCGGGGACAGGGGGCGCCTGGGGCCAACGTCCTGACTTTC

J gene: TRBJ1-4
D gene: .
V gene: TRBV29-1
clone size: .
CDR3 protein: CSVMTGSANEKLFF
CDR3 DNA: TGCAGCGTTATGACAGGTTCGGCTAATGAAAAACTGTTTTTT

J gene: TRBJ1-1
D gene: .
V gene: TRBV7-9
clone size: .
CDR3 protein: CASMWRGSEAFF
CDR3 DNA: TGTGCCAGCATGTGGAGGGGCTCTGAAGCTTTCTTT

J gene: TRBJ1-6
D gene: TRBD1
V gene: TRBV27
clone size: .
CDR3 protein: CASSWDRGNSPLHF
CDR3 DNA: TGTGCCAGCAGTTGGGACAGGGGTAATTCACCCCTCCACTTT

J gene: TRBJ1-6
D gene: .
V gene: TRBV15
clone size: once
CDR3 protein: CATSRPRQSSYNSPLHF
CDR3 DNA: TGTGCCACCAGCAGACCCCGACAGAGCTCCTATAATTCACCCCTCCACTTT

J gene: TRBJ1-1
D gene: .
V gene: TRBV7-2
clone size: .
CDR3 protein: CASSLVVLNTEAFF
CDR3 DNA: TGTGCCAGCAGCTTAGTTGTATTGAACACTGAAGCTTTCTTT

J gene: TRBJ1-1
D gene: .
V gene: TRBV4-3
clone size: few
CDR3 protein: CASSQDGRVAGRNTEAFF
CDR3 DNA: TGCGCCAGCAGCCAAGACGGGAGAGTGGCGGGTCGGAACACTGAAGCTTTCTTT

J gene: TRBJ1-1
D gene: .
V gene: TRBV9
clone size: many
CDR3 protein: CASSVRGSATEAFF
CDR3 DNA: TGTGCCAGCAGCGTAAGGGGTTCTGCCACTGAAGCTTTCTTT

J gene: TRBJ2-2
D gene: .
V gene: TRBV2
clone size: .
CDR3 protein: CASIVREAGELFF
CDR3 DNA: TGTGCCAGCATCGTCAGGGAAGCCGGGGAGCTGTTTTTT

J gene: TRBJ1-2
D gene: .
V gene: TRBV5-1
clone size: .
CDR3 protein: CASSLSQGWDYGYTF
CDR3 DNA: TGCGCCAGCAGCTTGTCGCAGGGGTGGGACTATGGCTACACCTTC

J gene: TRBJ1-5
D gene: .
V gene: TRBV28
clone size: .
CDR3 protein: CASSRQGGNQPQHF
CDR3 DNA: TGTGCCAGCAGCCGCCAGGGCGGCAATCAGCCCCAGCATTTT

J gene: TRBJ2-7
D gene: TRBD2
V gene: TRBV28
clone size: .
CDR3 protein: CASSLSGSNEQYF
CDR3 DNA: TGTGCCAGCAGTTTAAGCGGGAGTAACGAGCAGTACTTC

J gene: TRBJ2-5
D gene: TRBD2
V gene: TRBV7-8
clone size: .
CDR3 protein: CASSFLAGLQETQYF
CDR3 DNA: TGTGCCAGCAGCTTCCTAGCGGGGTTACAAGAGACCCAGTACTTC

J gene: TRBJ2-3
D gene: .
V gene: TRBV7-8
clone size: .
CDR3 protein: CASSPRGPIRGTQYF
CDR3 DNA: TGTGCCAGCAGCCCGCGGGGACCTATTAGGGGTACGCAGTATTTT

J gene: TRBJ2-7
D gene: TRBD1
V gene: TRBV11-1
clone size: .
CDR3 protein: CASSPGQVLNSYEQYF
CDR3 DNA: TGTGCCAGCAGCCCCGGACAGGTCCTCAACTCCTACGAGCAGTACTTC

J gene: TRBJ1-2
D gene: .
V gene: TRBV7-8
clone size: few
CDR3 protein: CASSSGSLAGYTF
CDR3 DNA: TGTGCCAGCAGCTCCGGGTCCTTAGCGGGCTACACCTTC

J gene: TRBJ1-1
D gene: TRBD1
V gene: TRBV10-3
clone size: few
CDR3 protein: CAISQQGAGAFF
CDR3 DNA: TGTGCCATCAGCCAACAGGGGGCAGGGGCTTTCTTT

J gene: TRBJ2-5
D gene: TRBD1
V gene: TRBV18
clone size: .
CDR3 protein: CASSRDRGSGETQYF
CDR3 DNA: TGTGCCAGCTCCCGGGACAGGGGGTCCGGAGAGACCCAGTACTTC

J gene: TRBJ1-4
D gene: TRBD1
V gene: TRBV28
clone size: .
CDR3 protein: CASSYAGTGSREKLFF
CDR3 DNA: TGTGCCAGCAGCTATGCCGGGACAGGCTCCCGTGAAAAACTGTTTTTT

J gene: TRBJ2-3
D gene: .
V gene: TRBV27
clone size: .
CDR3 protein: CASARGSPSRTQYF
CDR3 DNA: TGTGCCAGCGCTAGGGGGTCCCCTTCCCGCACGCAGTATTTT

J gene: TRBJ2-1
D gene: TRBD1
V gene: TRBV25-1
clone size: .
CDR3 protein: CASSEIRQGQFF
CDR3 DNA: TGTGCCAGCAGTGAGATACGACAGGGACAGTTCTTC

J gene: TRBJ2-2
D gene: .
V gene: TRBV5-1
clone size: .
CDR3 protein: CASSWRNTGELFF
CDR3 DNA: TGCGCCAGCAGCTGGAGAAACACCGGGGAGCTGTTTTTT